This T cell receptor beta chain was documented in a study of high-grade serous ovarian cancer treatment subgroups. Tumor tissue was taken before any definitive surgery or chemotherapy was given. This CDR3 comprises 12 residues. V was shortened by 7 bases and J by 2 bases, with 9 bases between the two germline ends. Germline V CDR1 and CDR2: SGHNT, YYREEE (reference sequence). The table came from immunoSEQ multiplex PCR; TCRdb's copy has only in-frame clones and leaves some out. Of 30,000 to 40,000 clones detected, around 80% appear once; the ten largest clones hold about 3%. The sample taken for sequencing was tumor tissue. The clonotype was recovered from a human donor with high-grade serous ovarian cancer. J is TRBJ2-5 and V is TRBV5-4, with no clear D. The CDR3, as DNA: TGTGCCAGCTCCACGGAGCAAGAGACCCAGTACTTC. Its protein product is CASSTEQETQYF.